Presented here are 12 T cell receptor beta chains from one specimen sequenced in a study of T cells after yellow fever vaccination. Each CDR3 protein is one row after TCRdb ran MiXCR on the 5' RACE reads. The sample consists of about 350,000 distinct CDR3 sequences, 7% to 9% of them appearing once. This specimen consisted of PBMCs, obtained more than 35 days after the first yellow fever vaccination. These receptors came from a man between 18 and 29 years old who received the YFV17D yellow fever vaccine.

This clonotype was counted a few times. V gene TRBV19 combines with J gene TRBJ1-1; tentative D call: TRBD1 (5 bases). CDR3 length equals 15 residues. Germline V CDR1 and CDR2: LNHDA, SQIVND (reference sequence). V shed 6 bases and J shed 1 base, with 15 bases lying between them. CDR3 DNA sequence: TGTGCCAGTAGCCAGGACGGGGGATGGAACACTGAAGCTTTCTTT. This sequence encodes CASSQDGGWNTEAFF.

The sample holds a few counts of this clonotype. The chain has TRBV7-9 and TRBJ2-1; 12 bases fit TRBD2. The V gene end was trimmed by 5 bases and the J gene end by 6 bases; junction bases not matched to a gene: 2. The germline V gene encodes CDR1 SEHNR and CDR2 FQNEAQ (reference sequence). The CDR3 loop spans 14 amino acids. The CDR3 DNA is TGTGCCAGCAGCCCTAGCGGGGGGGGCAATGAGCAGTTCTTC. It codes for CASSPSGGGNEQFF.

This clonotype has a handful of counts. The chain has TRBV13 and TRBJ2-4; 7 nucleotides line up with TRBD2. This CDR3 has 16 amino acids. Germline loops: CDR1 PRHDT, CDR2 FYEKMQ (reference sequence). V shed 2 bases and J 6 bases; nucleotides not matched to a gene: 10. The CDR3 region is CASSLKAGLGRNIQYF. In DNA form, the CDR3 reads TGTGCCAGCAGCTTAAAGGCAGGACTAGGAAGAAACATTCAGTACTTC.

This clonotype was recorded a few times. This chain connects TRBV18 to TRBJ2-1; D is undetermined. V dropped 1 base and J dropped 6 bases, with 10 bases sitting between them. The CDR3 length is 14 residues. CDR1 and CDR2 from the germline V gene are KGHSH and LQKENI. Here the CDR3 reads CASSPQGTFNEQFF. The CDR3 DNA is TGTGCCAGCTCACCACAGGGCACCTTCAATGAGCAGTTCTTC.

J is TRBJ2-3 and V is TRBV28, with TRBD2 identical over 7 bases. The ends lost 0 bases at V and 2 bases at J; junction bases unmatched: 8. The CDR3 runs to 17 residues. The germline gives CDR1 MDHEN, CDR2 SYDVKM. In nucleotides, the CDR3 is TGTGCCAGCAGTTTATGGTGGCCTAGCGGAGACACAGATACGCAGTATTTT. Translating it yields CASSLWWPSGDTDTQYF.

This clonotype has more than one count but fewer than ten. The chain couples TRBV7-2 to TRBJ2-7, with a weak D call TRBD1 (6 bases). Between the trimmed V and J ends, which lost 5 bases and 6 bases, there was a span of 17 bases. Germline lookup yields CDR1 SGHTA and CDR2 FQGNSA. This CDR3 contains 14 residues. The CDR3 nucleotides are TGTGCCAGCAGCCCTACAGGGCAAACAGGCGAGCAGTACTTC. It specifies CASSPTGQTGEQYF. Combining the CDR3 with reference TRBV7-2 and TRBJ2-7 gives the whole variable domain GAGVSQSPSNKVTEKGKDVELRCDPISGHTALYWYRQSLGQGLEFLIYFQGNSAPDKSGLPSDRFSAERTGGSVSTLTIQRTQQEDSAVYLCASSPTGQTGEQYFGPGTRLTVT.

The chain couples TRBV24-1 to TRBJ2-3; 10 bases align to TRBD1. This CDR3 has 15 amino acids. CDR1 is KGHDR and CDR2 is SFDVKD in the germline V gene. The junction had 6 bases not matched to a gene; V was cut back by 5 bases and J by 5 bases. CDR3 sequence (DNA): TGTGCCACCAGTGGTGACAGGGGGCGAGGAGATACGCAGTATTTT. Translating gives CATSGDRGRGDTQYF.

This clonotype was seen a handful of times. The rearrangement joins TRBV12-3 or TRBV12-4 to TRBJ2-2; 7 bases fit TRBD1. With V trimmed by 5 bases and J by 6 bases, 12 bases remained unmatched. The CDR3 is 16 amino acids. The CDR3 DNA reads TGTGCCAGCAGTCGCACAGGGGAATTCTTAGCCGGGGAGCTGTTTTTT. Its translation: CASSRTGEFLAGELFF.

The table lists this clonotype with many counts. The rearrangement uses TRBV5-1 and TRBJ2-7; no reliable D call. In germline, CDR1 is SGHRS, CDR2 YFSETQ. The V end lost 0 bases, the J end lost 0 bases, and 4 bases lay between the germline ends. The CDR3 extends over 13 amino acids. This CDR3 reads CASSLGSSYEQYF. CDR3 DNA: TGCGCCAGCAGCTTGGGCAGCTCCTACGAGCAGTACTTC. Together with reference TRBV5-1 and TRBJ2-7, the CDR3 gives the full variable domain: KAGVTQTPRYLIKTRGQQVTLSCSPISGHRSVSWYQQTPGQGLQFLFEYFSETQRNKGNFPGRFSGRQFSNSRSEMNVSTLELGDSALYLCASSLGSSYEQYFGPGTRLTVT.

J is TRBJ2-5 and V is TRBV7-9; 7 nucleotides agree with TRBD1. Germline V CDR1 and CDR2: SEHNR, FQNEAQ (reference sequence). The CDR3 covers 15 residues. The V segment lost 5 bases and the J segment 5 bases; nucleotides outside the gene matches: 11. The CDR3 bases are TGTGCCAGCAGCCCTCGGCAGGGGGTGGTCGAGACCCAGTACTTC. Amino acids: CASSPRQGVVETQYF.

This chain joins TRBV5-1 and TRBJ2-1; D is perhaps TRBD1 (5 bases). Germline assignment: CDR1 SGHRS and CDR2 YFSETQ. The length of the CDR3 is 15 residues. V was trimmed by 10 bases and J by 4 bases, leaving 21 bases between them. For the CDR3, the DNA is TGCGCCTCAGCAGCTACGGCAGGGAATTACAATGAGCAGTTCTTC. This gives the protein CASAATAGNYNEQFF.

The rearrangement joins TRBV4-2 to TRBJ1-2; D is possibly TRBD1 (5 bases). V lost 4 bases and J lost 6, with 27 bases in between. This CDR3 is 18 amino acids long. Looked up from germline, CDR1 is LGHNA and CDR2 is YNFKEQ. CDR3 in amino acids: CASSPERNGGFRWNGYTF. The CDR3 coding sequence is TGTGCCAGCAGCCCCGAAAGGAACGGGGGATTTCGGTGGAATGGCTACACCTTC.